The 18 T cell receptor beta chains below come from one sample, sequenced in a study of human T cells and chemical hapten exposure. Time point specified: patch test 1, 2 weeks after DPC sensitization. As to treatment: therapeutic diphenylcyclopropenone sensitization with weekly scalp DPC. Using its own MiXCR run on the RACE reads, TCRdb lists one record per CDR3 protein. Of approximately 350,000 distinct CDR3 sequences in the sample, about 7% were seen once. The sequenced sample was whole blood, obtained in connection with sensitization to the hapten diphenylcyclopropenone (DPC). The receptor source for this set is a woman aged 18-29 years with alopecia areata. Some clones in this sample may be carry-over from other donors' samples.

This sequence joins TRBV7-9 and TRBJ1-1; 9 bases are shared with TRBD1. The CDR3 runs 14 residues. Germline V gene lookup returns CDR1 SEHNR and CDR2 FQNEAQ (reference sequence). The V and J ends lost 6 bases and 4 bases, in that order; junction bases with no gene match: 6. The CDR3 nucleotides read TGTGCCAGCAGACCGAGACAGGGGGGCACTGAAGCTTTCTTT. Its protein is CASRPRQGGTEAFF.

The sample holds a few counts of this clonotype. The genes are TRBV30 and TRBJ1-1; no clear D gene. The germline V gene encodes CDR1 GTSNPN and CDR2 SVGIG (reference sequence). V was cut by 0 bases and J by 0 bases, with 11 bases left in between. The CDR3 contains 15 residues. The CDR3 nucleotides read TGTGCCTGGAGTGTCAGGACTGTCATGAACACTGAAGCTTTCTTT. Protein sequence: CAWSVRTVMNTEAFF.

This clonotype has only a few counts. The V call is TRBV7-2, the J call TRBJ2-4; D is unresolved. Germline CDR1 and CDR2: SGHTA and FQGNSA. With 5 bases removed from V and 0 bases from J, the gap between germline ends came to 14 bases. CDR3 length: 16 residues. CDR3 nucleotide sequence: TGTGCCAGCAGCCGAAGGGCCCCGACAGCCAAAAACATTCAGTACTTC. This translates into CASSRRAPTAKNIQYF. Complete variable domain (other parts from reference TRBV7-2 and TRBJ2-4): GAGVSQSPSNKVTEKGKDVELRCDPISGHTALYWYRQSLGQGLEFLIYFQGNSAPDKSGLPSDRFSAERTGGSVSTLTIQRTQQEDSAVYLCASSRRAPTAKNIQYFGAGTRLSVL.

This clonotype was found many times. The rearrangement joins TRBV29-1 to TRBJ1-5; possible D gene TRBD1, 5 bases. In germline, CDR1 is SQVTM, CDR2 ANQGSEA. This CDR3 region has 12 residues. Trimming left V 4 bases short and J 7 bases short, with 11 bases between. The CDR3 here is CSVVQGSQPQHF. In DNA form, the CDR3 reads TGCAGCGTTGTGCAGGGCAGCCAGCCCCAGCATTTT. The full variable domain, completed using reference TRBV29-1 and TRBJ1-5, is SAVISQKPSRDICQRGTSLTIQCQVDSQVTMMFWYRQQPGQSLTLIATANQGSEATYESGFVIDKFPISRPNLTFSTLTVSNMSPEDSSIYLCSVVQGSQPQHFGDGTRLSIL.

This clonotype has ten or more counts. This rearrangement joins TRBV10-3 to TRBJ2-3; 13 bases are a match to TRBD2. Germline values: CDR1 ENHRY, CDR2 SYGVKD. The CDR3 is 15 amino acids. The ends lost 10 bases at V and 2 bases at J; junction bases unmatched: 6. CDR3 DNA: TGTGCCACCATGGGACTAGCGGGGTCCACAGATACGCAGTATTTT. This translates into CATMGLAGSTDTQYF.

The chain is built from TRBV12-3 or TRBV12-4 and TRBJ1-1; a possible D gene is TRBD1 (5 bases). The V end lost 7 bases, the J end lost 6 bases, and 18 bases lay between the germline ends. The CDR3 has 14 residues. This chain's CDR3 is CASTVTGGVAEAFF. The CDR3 DNA follows: TGTGCCAGCACCGTTACGGGAGGGGTAGCTGAAGCTTTCTTT.

This clonotype was seen a few times. This chain uses TRBV9 with TRBJ2-5, with a tentative D call TRBD1 (6 bases). This CDR3 region has 16 residues. V was trimmed by 4 bases and J by 4 bases, leaving 20 bases between them. The V gene's germline CDR1 is SGDLS and CDR2 YYNGEE. The CDR3 spells CASSPGQSVFGETQYF. Written as DNA, the CDR3 is TGTGCCAGCAGCCCCGGACAGTCAGTATTCGGAGAGACCCAGTACTTC. The entire variable domain, with the rest obtained from reference TRBV9 and TRBJ2-5, is as follows: DSGVTQTPKHLITATGQRVTLRCSPRSGDLSVYWYQQSLDQGLQFLIQYYNGEERAKGNILERFSAQQFPDLHSELNLSSLELGDSALYFCASSPGQSVFGETQYFGPGTRLLVL.

J is TRBJ1-4 and V is TRBV7-2; TRBD1 aligns across 8 bases. V lost 4 bases, J lost 10 bases, and 11 bases stayed unmatched. The CDR3 is 15 residues long. Germline values: CDR1 SGHTA, CDR2 FQGNSA. The CDR3 sequence: CASSSLQGGSGKLFF. In DNA, the CDR3 is TGTGCCAGCAGCTCCCTACAGGGGGGTTCTGGAAAACTGTTTTTT.

Many counts were recorded for this clonotype. V and J are TRBV4-1 and TRBJ1-3, with D uncertain. The CDR3 runs 16 residues. Looked up from germline, CDR1 is MGHRA and CDR2 is YSYEKL. Trimming removed 4 bases at V and 0 bases at J, with 13 bases between. Written as DNA, the CDR3 is TGCGCCAGCAGCCGCCCCGGCGGAATCTCTGGAAACACCATATATTTT. Protein product: CASSRPGGISGNTIYF.

The chain links TRBV28 to TRBJ1-2; D is undetermined. This CDR3 spans 13 amino acids. Trimming stripped 2 bases from V and 4 bases from J, with 8 bases between. The germline V gene has CDR1 MDHEN and CDR2 SYDVKM. CDR3 protein: CASSLQVTYGYTF. The CDR3, as DNA: TGTGCCAGCAGTTTACAGGTTACCTATGGCTACACCTTC.

In this sample, this clonotype turned up many times. This chain uses TRBV7-9 with TRBJ2-7; D possibly uses TRBD1 or TRBD2 (5 bases each). The V gene's germline CDR1 is SEHNR and CDR2 FQNEAQ (reference sequence). CDR3 length: 15 residues. Trimming took off 1 base at V and 4 bases at J, with 14 bases between the two ends. The CDR3 DNA follows: TGTGCCAGCAGCTTAGACGGGACCGTTTGGTACGAGCAGTACTTC. It encodes CASSLDGTVWYEQYF.

J is TRBJ1-6 and V is TRBV5-1; 8 bases map to TRBD1. The CDR3 consists of 15 residues. From germline, CDR1 is SGHRS and CDR2 YFSETQ. The V segment lost 4 bases and the J segment 10 bases; nucleotides outside the gene matches: 10. The CDR3 DNA sequence: TGCGCCAGCAGCCGGACAGGGCCGGCGGAGTCACCCCTCCACTTT. Protein sequence: CASSRTGPAESPLHF.

This clonotype was detected ten times or more. This chain connects TRBV28 to TRBJ1-2; 10 nucleotides align to TRBD1. Germline assignment: CDR1 MDHEN and CDR2 SYDVKM. The CDR3 is made up of 15 amino acids. With V trimmed by 2 bases and J by 4 bases, 4 bases remained unmatched. The CDR3 here is CASSLAGTGAYGYTF. Written as DNA, the CDR3 is TGTGCCAGCAGTTTAGCCGGGACAGGGGCCTATGGCTACACCTTC.

This clonotype was counted only a few times. The chain combines TRBV6-2 or TRBV6-3 with TRBJ1-2; no firm D call. The CDR3 loop spans 12 amino acids. The germline V gene has CDR1 MNHEY and CDR2 SVGEGT. V was clipped by 5 bases and J by 6 bases, with 10 bases between them. DNA for the CDR3: TGTGCCAGCAGTCTCCTGGTAGATGGCTACACCTTC. Its protein is CASSLLVDGYTF.

J is TRBJ1-5 and V is TRBV10-2, with 7 bases identical to TRBD1. V lost 6 bases, J lost 3 bases, and 5 bases stayed unmatched. This CDR3 comprises 14 residues. Germline V gene sequence: CDR1 WSHSY, CDR2 SAAADI. CDR3 region: CASRKTGNNQPQHF. The CDR3 nucleotides read TGCGCCAGCAGGAAGACAGGGAACAATCAGCCCCAGCATTTT.

This clonotype was seen a few times. The rearrangement uses TRBV6-6 and TRBJ1-5; D perhaps matches TRBD1 (5 bases). This CDR3 is 17 amino acids long. Germline V lookup: CDR1 MNHNY, CDR2 SVGAGI (reference sequence). V was trimmed by 2 bases and J by 7 bases, leaving 21 bases between them. CDR3 protein: CASSYETHGAVGQPQHF. The CDR3 DNA sequence: TGTGCCAGCAGTTACGAGACTCATGGGGCGGTGGGGCAGCCCCAGCATTTT.

The chain employs TRBV25-1 and TRBJ1-1, with 7 nucleotides matching TRBD1. CDR3 length: 14 residues. J lost 0 bases, V lost 4 bases, and 2 bases had no gene match. Germline loops: CDR1 MGHDK, CDR2 SYGVNS. CDR3 sequence: CASSVGTVNTEAFF. The CDR3 DNA reads TGTGCCAGCAGTGTTGGGACAGTGAACACTGAAGCTTTCTTT.

This clonotype was detected only a few times. The V and J genes are TRBV20-1 and TRBJ1-1; D may be TRBD1 (5 bases). Germline V gene lookup returns CDR1 DFQATT and CDR2 SNEGSKA (reference sequence). The CDR3 contains 12 residues. Trimming stripped 7 bases from V and 6 bases from J, with 15 bases between. CDR3 in DNA: TGCAGTGAGCAGGGATCATATCCTGAAGCTTTCTTT. Protein: CSEQGSYPEAFF.